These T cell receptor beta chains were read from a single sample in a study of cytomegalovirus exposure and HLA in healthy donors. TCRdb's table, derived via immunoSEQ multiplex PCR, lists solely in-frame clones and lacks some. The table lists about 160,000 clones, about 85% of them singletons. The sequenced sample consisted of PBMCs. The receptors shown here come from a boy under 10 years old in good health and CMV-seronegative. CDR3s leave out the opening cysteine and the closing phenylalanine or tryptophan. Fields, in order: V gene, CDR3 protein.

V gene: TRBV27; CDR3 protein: ASSLRTGGYNEQF
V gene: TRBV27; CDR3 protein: ASRGGLREQF
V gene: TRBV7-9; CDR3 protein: ASSLLARTDEQY
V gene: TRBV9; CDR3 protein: ASSPGGFGNEKLF
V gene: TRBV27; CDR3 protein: ASSFEGLAALKQF
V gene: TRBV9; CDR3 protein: ASSVGRGRGQPQH
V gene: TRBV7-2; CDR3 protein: ASSAYLAGGRETQY
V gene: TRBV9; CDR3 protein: ASSATGTSGYEQY
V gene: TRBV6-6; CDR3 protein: ASSYRVGAPYEQY
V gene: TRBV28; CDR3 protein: ASSPGLLQGSGQPQH
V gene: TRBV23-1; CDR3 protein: AIDPPVSGRHPWGTDTQY
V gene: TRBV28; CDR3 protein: ASSFVARNMNTEAF
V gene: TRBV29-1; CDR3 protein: SVDRRVQETQY
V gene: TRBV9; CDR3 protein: ASSPTRGGEAEKLF
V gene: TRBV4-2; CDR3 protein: ASSQEPSENYEQY
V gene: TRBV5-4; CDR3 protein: ASSLAQASGRGTDTQY
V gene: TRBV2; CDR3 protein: ASRREGLY
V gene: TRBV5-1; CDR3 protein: ASSLETGAQETQY
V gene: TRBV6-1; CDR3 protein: AIADRGLWQPQH
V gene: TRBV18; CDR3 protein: ASSPQGVTEAF
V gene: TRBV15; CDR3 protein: ATSREPTGTNEKLF
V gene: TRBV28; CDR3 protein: ASTADRTDGYT
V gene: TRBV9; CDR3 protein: ASSVGVGNEGPYNEQF
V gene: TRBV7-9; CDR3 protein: SSSYGQGNTEAF
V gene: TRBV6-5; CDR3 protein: ASSRLAYSYEQY
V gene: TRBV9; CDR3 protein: ASSASSGRSNEQF
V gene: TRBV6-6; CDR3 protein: ASSYLRGVYNEQF
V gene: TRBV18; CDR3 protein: ASSYTGTQPVYEQY
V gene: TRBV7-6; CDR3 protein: ASSLPGQGAYT
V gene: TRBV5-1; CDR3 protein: ASTHSGNTEAF
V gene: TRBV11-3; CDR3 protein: ASSQNLGRDTGELF
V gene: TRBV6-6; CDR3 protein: ASSLARETQY
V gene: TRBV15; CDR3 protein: ATSRDRSSNQPQH
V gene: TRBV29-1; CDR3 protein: SAPLGGTYNEQF
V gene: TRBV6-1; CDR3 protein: ASSLRLGEQY
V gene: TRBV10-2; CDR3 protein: ASSVLAGGIGGETQY
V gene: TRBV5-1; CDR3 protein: ASSLGRGKGNEQF
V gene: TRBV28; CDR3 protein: ASSFTGIGTEAF
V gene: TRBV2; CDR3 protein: ASSDETEAYEQY
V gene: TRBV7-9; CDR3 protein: ASSSPGQGDTGELF
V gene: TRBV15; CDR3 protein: ATSRGAAINEKLF